These T cell receptor beta chains were read from a single sample in a study of OX40 agonist ivuxolimab in advanced cancers. Assay: immunoSEQ multiplex PCR; the TCRdb copy retains only in-frame clones and omits some. This sample has tens of thousands of clones, with 91% found just once. Sequences were derived from CD4+ or CD8+ T cells sorted from blood, sampled in a trial of the OX40 agonist ivuxolimab. All receptors come from an adult with an advanced solid tumor such as melanoma, head and neck, liver or kidney cancer. Each CDR3 is given with its conserved first and last residue. Each record gives: V gene, D gene, clone size, J gene, CDR3 length, CDR3 DNA, CDR3 protein. D genes are given only for firm matches. Expanded clones get a size class; other rows say once, few or many, or leave the size out.

TRBV6-6	TRBD1	.	TRBJ1-1	14	TGTGCCAGCAGTAGGGACAGGGTGGACACTGAAGCTTTCTTT	CASSRDRVDTEAFF
TRBV7-2	TRBD2	.	TRBJ2-1	16	TGTGCCAGCAGCCCCCGGACTAGCGGGCTGGGGAATGAGCAGTTCTTC	CASSPRTSGLGNEQFF
TRBV7-9	TRBD2	.	TRBJ2-1	15	TGTGCCAGCAGCTTGGGACTAGCAATAGTCAATGAGCAGTTCTTC	CASSLGLAIVNEQFF
TRBV18	TRBD1	.	TRBJ2-7	15	TGTGCCAGCTCACGGGGACAGGGGAGCTCCTACGAGCAGTACTTC	CASSRGQGSSYEQYF
TRBV4-1	TRBD1	.	TRBJ1-5	14	TGCGCCAGCACCCAGGGGGGTGGTAATCAGCCCCAGCATTTT	CASTQGGGNQPQHF
TRBV19	TRBD2	.	TRBJ2-5	14	TGTGCCAGTAGTTCCTCGGGAGGGGCAGAGACCCAGTACTTC	CASSSSGGAETQYF
TRBV2	.	.	TRBJ2-3	12	TGTGCCAGCAGTGACAGTCCAGATACGCAGTATTTT	CASSDSPDTQYF
TRBV6-1	TRBD1	.	TRBJ2-5	13	TGTGCCAGCAGTAAAAACAGGGGAGAGACCCAGTACTTC	CASSKNRGETQYF
TRBV18	TRBD1	once	TRBJ2-7	14	TGTGCCAGCTCACCGGGACAGGGAACCTACGAGCAGTACTTC	CASSPGQGTYEQYF
TRBV10-2	TRBD2	.	TRBJ2-7	15	TGCGCCAGCAGGAAGGGGACTAGCGGGATCTACGAGCAGTACTTC	CASRKGTSGIYEQYF
TRBV18	.	.	TRBJ1-1	13	TGTGCCAGCTCACCGCAGGGAGACACTGAAGCTTTCTTT	CASSPQGDTEAFF
TRBV6-6	TRBD1	.	TRBJ1-5	13	TGTGCCAGCAGTTCTAGACAGGGGCAGCCCCAGCATTTT	CASSSRQGQPQHF
TRBV27	TRBD2	.	TRBJ2-7	15	TGTGCCAGCAGTTTATGGGCTAGCGGGTTTTACGAGCAGTACTTC	CASSLWASGFYEQYF
TRBV7-6	.	.	TRBJ1-3	17	TGTGCCAGCAGCCCAGGGACACCCGGGAGCTCTGGAAACACCATATATTTT	CASSPGTPGSSGNTIYF
TRBV9	.	.	TRBJ1-2	16	TGTGCCAGCAGTGAAACTCCCGGGACACTCAACTATGGCTACACCTTC	CASSETPGTLNYGYTF
TRBV5-1	TRBD1	.	TRBJ2-7	12	TGCGCCAGCGGACAGGGTGCCTACGAGCAGTACTTC	CASGQGAYEQYF
TRBV14	TRBD2	.	TRBJ2-7	15	TGTGCCAGCAGCCAAGGGATGACTAGCGGTTACGAGCAGTACTTC	CASSQGMTSGYEQYF
TRBV4-1	TRBD2	once	TRBJ2-3	17	TGCGCCAGCAGCACAAGAAGGCTAGCGGGAGACACGGATACGCAGTATTTT	CASSTRRLAGDTDTQYF
TRBV10-3	.	.	TRBJ2-2	15	TGTGCCATCAGATACGGGACAACGAACACCGGGGAGCTGTTTTTT	CAIRYGTTNTGELFF
TRBV18	.	.	TRBJ2-1	16	TGTGCCAGCTCACCACCCCAGCAGGGCCGGGGGAATGAGCAGTTCTTC	CASSPPQQGRGNEQFF
TRBV2	.	few	TRBJ1-1	10	TGTGCCAGCAGGGATACTGAAGCTTTCTTT	CASRDTEAFF
TRBV6-1	TRBD2	.	TRBJ2-1	17	TGTGCCAGCAGTGAACAGTTTGGACTAGCGGGTTACAATGAGCAGTTCTTC	CASSEQFGLAGYNEQFF
TRBV25-1	.	once	TRBJ1-4	15	TGTGCCAGCAGTCCGCTTACGGGCCTTGGTGAAAAACTGTTTTTT	CASSPLTGLGEKLFF
TRBV7-9	.	.	TRBJ2-7	14	TGTGCCAGCAGCTTAGCGATGGGACCCTACGAGCAGTACTTC	CASSLAMGPYEQYF
TRBV6-5	.	.	TRBJ1-1	15	TGTGCCAGCAGTCTAGCCCCAACTACGAACACTGAAGCTTTCTTT	CASSLAPTTNTEAFF
TRBV9	TRBD2	.	TRBJ2-3	16	TGTGCCAGCAGCGTAGTGGCGGGAGTGGGGGCAGATACGCAGTATTTT	CASSVVAGVGADTQYF
TRBV9	.	.	TRBJ2-2	14	TGTGCCAGCAGCGTAGGGGATAACACCGGGGAGCTGTTTTTT	CASSVGDNTGELFF
TRBV28	TRBD2	.	TRBJ2-5	15	TGTGCCAGCAGTCCCCACGGGGGGAAGTTGGAGACCCAGTACTTC	CASSPHGGKLETQYF
TRBV18	TRBD2	.	TRBJ2-5	15	TGTGCCAGCTCACGCCGGGGGGGCCTTCAAGAGACCCAGTACTTC	CASSRRGGLQETQYF
TRBV4-1	.	.	TRBJ1-4	13	TGCGCCAGCAGCCTAACGGGGGACGAAAAACTGTTTTTT	CASSLTGDEKLFF
TRBV28	.	.	TRBJ1-4	14	TGTGCCAGCAGGAGGGGCTTCGAAGATGAAAAACTGTTTTTT	CASRRGFEDEKLFF